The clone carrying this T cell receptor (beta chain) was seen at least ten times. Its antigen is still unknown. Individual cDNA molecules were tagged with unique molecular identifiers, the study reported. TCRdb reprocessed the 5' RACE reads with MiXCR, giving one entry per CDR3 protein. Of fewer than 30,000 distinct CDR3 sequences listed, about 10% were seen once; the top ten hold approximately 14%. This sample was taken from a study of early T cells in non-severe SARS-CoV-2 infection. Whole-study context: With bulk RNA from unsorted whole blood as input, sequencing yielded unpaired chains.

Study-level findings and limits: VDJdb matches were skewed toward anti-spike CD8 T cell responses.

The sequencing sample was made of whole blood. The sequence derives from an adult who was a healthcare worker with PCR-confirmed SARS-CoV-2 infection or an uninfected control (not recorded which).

Here the CDR3 reads CAIRGDRAVDEQYF. CDR3 coding DNA: TGTGCCATTAGGGGGGACAGGGCTGTAGATGAGCAGTACTTC. The chain employs TRBV10-3 and TRBJ2-7; 9 bases align to TRBD1. Germline CDR1 ENHRY, CDR2 SYGVKD. This CDR3 spans 14 amino acids. V lost 9 bases and J lost 7; bases outside the gene matches: 13.